This entry lists 27 T cell receptor beta chains sequenced from one sample in a study of T-cell memory formation after mild COVID-19. TCRdb fed the 5' RACE reads into MiXCR, producing one record per CDR3 protein. Here the sample spans 550,000 to 700,000 distinct CDR3 sequences, 15% to 20% being singletons. Specimen: PBMCs or a T cell subset sorted from them (not recorded which). All receptors derive from an adult woman who had mild COVID-19 (a few samples of this study predate the infection). Cell type and time point are not known.

This clonotype was counted only a few times. The chain couples TRBV10-3 to TRBJ2-7; 8 bases map to TRBD2. Germline V gene sequence: CDR1 ENHRY, CDR2 SYGVKD. CDR3 length: 15 amino acids. J was trimmed by 3 bases and V by 6 bases; bases with no gene match: 10. Here the CDR3 DNA reads TGTGCCATCAGACGGGCGGGTAGCGGGAACTACGAGCAGTACTTC. Amino acid sequence: CAIRRAGSGNYEQYF.

The chain recombines TRBV12-3 or TRBV12-4 with TRBJ2-1; 9 bases are shared with TRBD2. This CDR3 region has 15 residues. Losses at the gene ends were 7 bases for V and 4 bases for J; bases not matched to a gene: 8. CDR3 DNA sequence: TGTGCCAGCACTCCCCAGCGGGGGGTTTACAATGAGCAGTTCTTC. This encodes CASTPQRGVYNEQFF.

The chain couples TRBV5-1 to TRBJ2-1; 7 bases are shared with TRBD1. This CDR3 spans 15 amino acids. Germline assignment: CDR1 SGHRS and CDR2 YFSETQ. J lost 3 bases, V lost 4 bases, and 7 bases had no gene match. In nucleotides, the CDR3 is TGCGCCAGCAGCAACACAGGGGTTATCTACAATGAGCAGTTCTTC. As protein: CASSNTGVIYNEQFF. Full variable domain (rest looked up from reference TRBV5-1 and TRBJ2-1): KAGVTQTPRYLIKTRGQQVTLSCSPISGHRSVSWYQQTPGQGLQFLFEYFSETQRNKGNFPGRFSGRQFSNSRSEMNVSTLELGDSALYLCASSNTGVIYNEQFFGPGTRLTVL.

This rearrangement joins TRBV11-2 to TRBJ2-5; D is perhaps TRBD1 (5 bases). Trimming stripped 0 bases from V and 3 bases from J, with 8 bases between. The CDR3 length is 14 residues. Germline-derived CDR1 and CDR2 are SGHAT and FQNNGV. The CDR3 DNA is TGTGCCAGCAGCTTAGAGCCAGGGAAAGAGACCCAGTACTTC. Translation gives CASSLEPGKETQYF.

This clonotype appeared a few times. The genes are TRBV18 and TRBJ1-1, with D maybe TRBD1 (6 bases). Germline-derived CDR1 and CDR2 are KGHSH and LQKENI. Trimming cost V 6 bases and J 5 bases, with 25 bases left between them. The CDR3 covers 17 residues. The CDR3 is CASSPIIADSGGTEAFF. DNA for the CDR3: TGTGCCAGCTCGCCTATTATAGCGGACAGTGGCGGTACTGAAGCTTTCTTT.

This clonotype was picked up a small number of times. This sequence joins TRBV5-1 and TRBJ2-3; 7 nucleotides line up with TRBD1. The V gene end was trimmed by 1 base and the J gene end by 6 bases; junction bases not matched to a gene: 11. CDR1 and CDR2 from the germline V gene are SGHRS and YFSETQ. The CDR3 is 16 amino acids. The CDR3 sequence is CASSLFPGGAADTQYF. DNA for the CDR3: TGCGCCAGCAGCTTGTTTCCAGGGGGAGCAGCTGATACGCAGTATTTT.

V is TRBV7-9 and J is TRBJ2-7; maybe TRBD2 (5 bases). Trimming shortened V by 4 bases and J by 3 bases, and 10 bases separated the two germline ends. From germline, CDR1 is SEHNR and CDR2 FQNEAQ (reference sequence). CDR3 length equals 13 residues. CDR3 DNA: TGTGCCAGCAGCTCTACCCGGGACTACGAGCAGTACTTC. Translated, it gives CASSSTRDYEQYF.

The J gene is TRBJ2-1, the V gene TRBV7-3; D remains ambiguous. The germline V and J ends were trimmed by 3 bases and 8 bases, with 14 bases remaining between them. The CDR3 is made up of 14 amino acids. CDR1 is SGHTA and CDR2 is FQGTGA in the germline V gene. The CDR3 reads CASSFGKGWDEQFF. The CDR3 DNA sequence: TGTGCCAGCAGCTTCGGAAAGGGCTGGGATGAGCAGTTCTTC.

The chain employs TRBV7-3 and TRBJ2-7; 15 positions agree with TRBD2. The trim removed 6 bases at V and 7 bases at J, leaving 7 bases unmatched. Germline loops: CDR1 SGHTA, CDR2 FQGTGA. This CDR3 region has 15 residues. This chain's CDR3 is CASSQTGTSGGEQYF. The CDR3 DNA reads TGTGCCAGCAGTCAGACCGGGACTAGCGGGGGGGAGCAGTACTTC.

The V gene is TRBV20-1, the J gene TRBJ1-1, with a tentative D call TRBD1 (6 bases). The CDR3 runs to 13 residues. Germline CDR1 DFQATT, CDR2 SNEGSKA (reference sequence). Between the trimmed V and J ends, which lost 6 bases and 3 bases, there was a span of 14 bases. Written as DNA, the CDR3 is TGCAGTGCCCGCACAGGGTCCGACACTGAAGCTTTCTTT. The encoded protein is CSARTGSDTEAFF.

Only a few counts were recorded for this clonotype. The genes are TRBV12-3 or TRBV12-4 and TRBJ2-3; D remains unclear. This CDR3 spans 13 amino acids. Trimming took 0 bases from V and 6 from J, leaving 7 bases between them. CDR3 loop: CASSLAPLDTQYF. In nucleotides, the CDR3 is TGTGCCAGCAGTTTAGCCCCCTTGGATACGCAGTATTTT.

This clonotype was detected ten times or more. The chain is built from TRBV4-3 and TRBJ2-3; no clear D. There are 12 residues in the CDR3. V lost 4 bases to trimming and J lost 7 bases, with 9 bases between them. Germline assignment: CDR1 LGHNA and CDR2 YSLEER. Here the CDR3 reads CASSPESHTQYF. The DNA of the CDR3 is TGCGCCAGCAGCCCCGAGAGTCATACGCAGTATTTT.

CDR3 bases: TGTGCCAGCGGGCAGGGTAAGAACACTGAAGCTTTCTTT. Encoded protein: CASGQGKNTEAFF. V gene TRBV6-1 combines with J gene TRBJ1-1; possible D gene TRBD1, 5 bases. CDR1 is MNHNS and CDR2 is SASEGT in the germline V gene. The V end was cut by 8 bases, the J end by 1 base, with 11 bases between. CDR3 size: 13 residues.

The CDR3 is CASSLEPLNTGELFF. The CDR3 nucleotides are TGTGCCAGCAGCTTAGAACCCTTGAACACCGGGGAGCTGTTTTTT. The chain joins TRBV7-2 to TRBJ2-2, with D hard to call. Germline V gene data show CDR1 as SGHTA and CDR2 as FQGNSA. The V end was cut by 1 base, the J end by 1 base, with 7 bases between. The CDR3 runs to 15 residues.

Only a few counts were recorded for this clonotype. This chain connects TRBV7-3 to TRBJ2-3; a weak D match, TRBD1 (5 bases). CDR1 and CDR2 from the germline V gene are SGHTA and FQGTGA. This CDR3 has 13 residues. Trimming took off 5 bases at V and 4 bases at J, with 10 bases between the two ends. The CDR3 DNA follows: TGTGCCAGCAGCCGGGCAGGGCCAGATACGCAGTATTTT. Protein sequence: CASSRAGPDTQYF.

V gene TRBV10-3 combines with J gene TRBJ2-7; D unclear. This CDR3 is built from 15 residues. The V end was cut by 3 bases, the J end by 6 bases, with 18 bases between. Germline V CDR1 and CDR2: ENHRY, SYGVKD. CDR3 DNA sequence: TGTGCCATCAGTGATAGTTTAGGAGACCCCCGCGAGCAGTACTTC. Protein product: CAISDSLGDPREQYF.

The chain employs TRBV7-9 and TRBJ2-3; D uncertain. V lost 3 bases to trimming and J lost 2 bases, with 15 bases between them. Germline CDR1 is SEHNR and CDR2 is FQNEAQ (reference sequence). The CDR3 is made up of 16 amino acids. The CDR3 region is CASSLQPPRNTDTQYF. The CDR3 DNA reads as TGTGCCAGCAGCTTGCAACCCCCTCGGAACACAGATACGCAGTATTTT.

This chain links TRBV5-6 with TRBJ2-2; the D is unclear. V was trimmed by 0 bases and J by 8 bases, leaving 14 bases between them. The CDR3 is 15 residues long. The V gene's germline CDR1 is SGHDT and CDR2 YYEEEE. Written as DNA, the CDR3 is TGTGCCAGCAGCTTGGGACCCACCGTCGAAGGGGAGCTGTTTTTT. Residues: CASSLGPTVEGELFF.

The V call is TRBV3-1, the J call TRBJ2-1; unclear D gene. Looked up from germline, CDR1 is LGHDT and CDR2 is YNNKEL (reference sequence). There are 14 residues in the CDR3. V was shortened by 1 base and J by 8 bases, with 12 bases between the two germline ends. The CDR3 region is CASSQVETLYEQFF. The DNA for the CDR3 is TGTGCCAGCAGCCAAGTTGAAACCCTTTATGAGCAGTTCTTC.

This clonotype was detected only a few times. The chain couples TRBV25-1 to TRBJ2-5; D is undetermined. Germline loops: CDR1 MGHDK, CDR2 SYGVNS. The CDR3 covers 16 residues. V was trimmed by 1 base and J by 1 base, leaving 13 bases between them. The CDR3 region has the DNA TGTGCCAGCAGTGAATCCCAGGCCTATTCCCAAGAGACCCAGTACTTC. This translates into CASSESQAYSQETQYF.

This chain joins TRBV29-1 and TRBJ1-5; 10 positions match TRBD1. The CDR3 spans 13 residues. CDR1 and CDR2 (germline): SQVTM, ANQGSEA. Trimming removed 6 bases from V and 5 bases from J; junction bases left unmatched: 4. The CDR3 loop is CSVTTGGDQPQHF. The CDR3 DNA sequence: TGCAGCGTGACGACAGGGGGCGATCAGCCCCAGCATTTT. Looking up the rest from reference TRBV29-1 and TRBJ1-5 gives the full variable domain: SAVISQKPSRDICQRGTSLTIQCQVDSQVTMMFWYRQQPGQSLTLIATANQGSEATYESGFVIDKFPISRPNLTFSTLTVSNMSPEDSSIYLCSVTTGGDQPQHFGDGTRLSIL.

The gene calls are TRBV7-9 and TRBJ2-3; tentative D call: TRBD2 (6 bases). The CDR3 runs 13 residues. Germline-derived CDR1 and CDR2 are SEHNR and FQNEAQ (reference sequence). With 6 bases removed from V and 6 bases from J, the gap between germline ends came to 13 bases. The CDR3 loop reads CASRDGSRDTQYF. The CDR3 DNA is TGTGCCAGCAGGGACGGGAGTCGGGATACGCAGTATTTT. Supplemented by reference TRBV7-9 and TRBJ2-3, the full variable domain reads DTGVSQNPRHKITKRGQNVTFRCDPISEHNRLYWYRQTLGQGPEFLTYFQNEAQLEKSRLLSDRFSAERPKGSFSTLEIQRTEQGDSAMYLCASRDGSRDTQYFGPGTRLTVL.

This chain joins TRBV10-3 and TRBJ2-5; possibly TRBD1 or TRBD2 for D (5 bases each). Germline V gene data show CDR1 as ENHRY and CDR2 as SYGVKD. CDR3 size: 12 residues. Trimming pared 9 bases from V and 1 base from J, leaving 9 bases between. The chain's CDR3 is CAMGRTQETQYF. The CDR3 nucleotides are TGTGCCATGGGACGGACCCAAGAGACCCAGTACTTC.

The V call is TRBV29-1, the J call TRBJ1-2, with TRBD1 identical over 9 bases. Germline CDR1 reads SQVTM; CDR2 reads ANQGSEA. CDR3 length equals 13 residues. After removal of 6 bases from V and 4 bases from J, the junction contained 6 bases not matched to a gene. The CDR3 sequence: CSVLPGQGYGYTF. CDR3 nucleotides: TGCAGCGTCCTACCGGGACAGGGCTATGGCTACACCTTC.

V is TRBV5-1 and J is TRBJ1-6; D possibly corresponds to TRBD1 (5 bases). CDR1 and CDR2 from the germline V gene are SGHRS and YFSETQ. V shed 5 bases and J shed 8 bases, with 20 bases lying between them. The CDR3 is 16 residues long. The CDR3 DNA reads TGCGCCAGCAGGTTTTCCCGGGCCGGGACGGATTCACCCCTCCACTTT. Translated, it gives CASRFSRAGTDSPLHF.

The chain couples TRBV7-8 to TRBJ1-1; possible D gene TRBD1, 5 bases. The germline V and J ends were trimmed by 4 bases and 4 bases, with 13 bases remaining between them. The germline V gene has CDR1 SGHVS and CDR2 FQNEAQ. The CDR3 runs to 14 residues. This CDR3 is CASSSREGLTEAFF. The CDR3 region has the DNA TGTGCCAGCAGCTCCAGGGAGGGACTCACTGAAGCTTTCTTT.

To note about this clonotype: A read error may account for a junction end that differs from germline. The rearrangement joins TRBV6-5 to TRBJ1-2; a weak D match, TRBD1 (5 bases). This CDR3 comprises 13 residues. Germline V CDR1 and CDR2: MNHEY, SVGAGI. DNA of the CDR3: TGTGCCACCAGTTATAGAGGGGACTATGGCTACACCTTC. This translates into CATSYRGDYGYTF.